A selection of T cell receptor beta chains follows, all from one sample in a study of blood T cell repertoires in COVID-19. The protocol was immunoSEQ multiplex PCR, while the TCRdb copy is restricted to in-frame clones and leaves out a portion. The sample lists more than 90,000 clones, 77% seen once, with 8.5% to 10% in the top ten. The sample was peripheral blood. These receptors were obtained from a woman aged 80 or over with acute or convalescent COVID-19. The CDR3 runs from the conserved cysteine through the conserved F or W. A D gene is named only where the DNA matches it firmly. Expanded clones are given a class, and other clones once, few, many or no size at all.

few	TRBV28	TRBD1	TRBJ1-2	TGTGCCAGCAGTTTGCGGACAGGAGGGAACTATGGCTACACCTTC	CASSLRTGGNYGYTF
.	TRBV29-1	TRBD2	TRBJ2-7	TGCAGCGTTGAAGGCCCAGGTGGGGAGGGATTGGGTGAGCAGTACTTC	CSVEGPGGEGLGEQYF
.	TRBV28	.	TRBJ2-2	TGTGCCATTCCGGACAGAGCGAACACCGGGGAGCTGTTTTTT	CAIPDRANTGELFF
.	TRBV2	TRBD1	TRBJ1-5	TGTGCCAGCAGTCGACAGGGCCGCCAGCCCCAGCATTTT	CASSRQGRQPQHF
.	TRBV5-8	TRBD1	TRBJ2-5	TGTGCCAGCAGCTACCGTACTGGACAGGGAACGGAGACCCAGTACTTC	CASSYRTGQGTETQYF
few	TRBV7-2	.	TRBJ1-6	TGTGCCAGCAGCTTGACAGCCCAGTATAATTCACCCCTCCACTTT	CASSLTAQYNSPLHF
.	TRBV19	TRBD1	TRBJ2-7	TGTGCCAGTAACCCCCAGCCGGGACAGGGTTACGAGCAGTACTTC	CASNPQPGQGYEQYF
.	TRBV7-3	TRBD2	TRBJ2-5	TGTGCCAGCAGCGTGCTAGCGGGAGGGATCCAAGAGACCCAGTACTTC	CASSVLAGGIQETQYF
.	TRBV7-3	TRBD2	TRBJ2-5	TGTGCCAGCAGCTTTAGCGGGGGAGAGACCCAGTACTTC	CASSFSGGETQYF
few	TRBV15	.	TRBJ2-1	TGTTTCGCGAAACCCGTTTACAATGAGCAGTTCTTC	CFAKPVYNEQFF